The 8 T cell receptor beta chains reported below all come from one sample, sequenced in a study of T cell repertoires in cytomegalovirus infection. These receptors have no identified antigens. TCRdb reprocessed the reads with MiXCR, giving one entry per CDR3 protein. The sample has about 280,000 distinct CDR3 sequences; 20% to 25% are singletons. This specimen was cultured PBMCs, taken from culture after CMV antigen stimulation. The receptors stem from a human donor in good health (CMV status not recorded). Some clones in this sample may be carry-over from other donors' samples.

The genes are TRBV19 and TRBJ1-1, with 7 bases matching TRBD1. Germline trimming cut 5 bases from V and 0 bases from J; bases unmatched to any gene: 6. The CDR3 spans 15 residues. Germline values: CDR1 LNHDA, CDR2 SQIVND (reference sequence). The CDR3 DNA sequence: TGTGCCAGTAGTGAAAGGGGGCTTATGAACACTGAAGCTTTCTTT. This sequence encodes CASSERGLMNTEAFF.

This chain links TRBV7-2 with TRBJ1-2; no definite D call. The germline CDR1 and CDR2 sequences are SGHTA and FQGNSA. Trimming shortened V by 2 bases and J by 4 bases, and 14 bases separated the two germline ends. The CDR3 length is 15 residues. CDR3 loop: CASSLIHPLTYGYTF. The CDR3 bases are TGTGCCAGCAGCTTAATCCATCCCCTTACCTATGGCTACACCTTC.

The V and J genes are TRBV20-1 and TRBJ2-5; the match to TRBD2 covers 7 bases. CDR3 length equals 15 residues. Germline CDR1 and CDR2: DFQATT and SNEGSKA (reference sequence). V lost 2 bases, J lost 0 bases, and 6 bases stayed unmatched. The CDR3 region is CSARPPGLNQETQYF. The CDR3 nucleotides read TGCAGTGCTAGACCCCCGGGACTAAACCAAGAGACCCAGTACTTC.

The chain links TRBV5-6 to TRBJ2-7; 10 bases fit TRBD2. The germline V gene encodes CDR1 SGHDT and CDR2 YYEEEE. J gave up 4 bases and V 2 bases, and 6 bases lay outside the gene matches. The CDR3 loop spans 15 amino acids. The CDR3 DNA follows: TGTGCCAGCAGCTTTGGGGGACTAGCGCATTACGAGCAGTACGTC. As protein: CASSFGGLAHYEQYV.

This clonotype was counted only a few times. This chain joins TRBV5-6 and TRBJ2-2, with no clear D. The CDR3 spans 15 residues. In germline, CDR1 is SGHDT, CDR2 YYEEEE. With 9 bases removed from V and 2 bases from J, the gap between germline ends came to 17 bases. The chain's CDR3 is CATATRARNTGELFF. CDR3 sequence (DNA): TGTGCCACCGCGACCCGGGCACGTAACACCGGGGAGCTGTTTTTT.

Points on this clonotype: Possible read error: a much larger clone is one base away. The chain carries TRBV7-2 and TRBJ1-2; D not certain. Germline CDR1 reads SGHTA; CDR2 reads FQGNSA. The CDR3 covers 12 residues. V was trimmed by 4 bases and J by 2 bases, leaving 5 bases between them. The CDR3: CASSSDNYGYTF. CDR3 bases: TGTGCCAGCAGCTCAGACAACTATGGCTACACCTTC.

There are many counts of this clonotype. The rearrangement links TRBV12-3 or TRBV12-4 to TRBJ1-1, with 9 bases identical to TRBD1. Trimming at V came to 5 bases and at J to 3 bases, leaving 1 base not matched to a gene. CDR3 length: 13 amino acids. The CDR3 DNA is TGTGCCAGCAGTCGGACAGGGGACACTGAAGCTTTCTTT. It translates to CASSRTGDTEAFF.

This clonotype has just a few counts. The chain recombines TRBV6-6 with TRBJ1-1; D is undetermined. Trimming removed 4 bases at V and 2 bases at J, with 8 bases between. CDR1 is MNHNY and CDR2 is SVGAGI in the germline V gene (reference sequence). The CDR3 extends over 13 amino acids. CDR3 coding DNA: TGTGCCAGCAGTTCTTCACTAAACACTGAAGCTTTCTTT. This sequence encodes CASSSSLNTEAFF.